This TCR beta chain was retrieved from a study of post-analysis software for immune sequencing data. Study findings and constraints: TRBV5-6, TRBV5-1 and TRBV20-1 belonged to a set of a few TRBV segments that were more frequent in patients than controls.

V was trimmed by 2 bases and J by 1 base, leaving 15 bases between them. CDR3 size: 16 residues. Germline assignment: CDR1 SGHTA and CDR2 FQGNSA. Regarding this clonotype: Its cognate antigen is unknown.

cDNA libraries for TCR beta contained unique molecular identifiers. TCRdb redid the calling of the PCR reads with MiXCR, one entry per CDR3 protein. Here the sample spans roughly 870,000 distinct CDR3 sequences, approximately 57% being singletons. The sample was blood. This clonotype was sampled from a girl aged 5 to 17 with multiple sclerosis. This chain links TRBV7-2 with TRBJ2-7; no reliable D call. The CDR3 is CASSLLSLGFSYEQYF. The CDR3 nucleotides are TGTGCCAGCAGCTTATTGAGTCTGGGGTTTTCCTACGAGCAGTACTTC.